This T cell receptor (beta chain) derives from a study of T-cell reconstitution after alpha-beta-depleted transplantation in children. The CDR3 is 17 residues long. Per the germline V gene, CDR1 is SGHVS and CDR2 is FQNEAQ. The ends lost 1 base at V and 0 bases at J; junction bases unmatched: 8. This clonotype occurred many times. It was with unique molecular identifiers that the TCRbeta library was prepared. TCRdb analysed the PCR reads with MiXCR anew, one entry per CDR3 protein. The sample includes over 150,000 distinct CDR3 sequences, just over 14% of them seen just once. The sequence was obtained from a human donor who donated a stem cell graft to a child with acute lymphoblastic leukemia. The chain is built from TRBV7-8 and TRBJ2-7, with TRBD2 identical over 8 bases. The material sequenced was PBMCs from the stem cell graft donor, taken from the stem cell graft. CDR3 nucleotides: TGTGCCAGCAGCTTAGTGGCCGGAGCGGGAGCCTCCTACGAGCAGTACTTC. This encodes CASSLVAGAGASYEQYF.